This is a list of T cell receptor beta chains from one sample in a study of identical twins. TCRdb re-called the 5' RACE reads with MiXCR, one entry per CDR3 protein. The table records around 1.7 million distinct CDR3 sequences, under 35% of them present only once. Sequencing was done on a sample of cord blood. These receptors all stem from a newborn girl in good health. Both conserved end residues are part of each CDR3. Fields, in order: clone size, D gene, J gene, V gene, CDR3 protein, CDR3 DNA. A D gene is named only where the DNA matches it firmly. Clone size appears in some rows only: once, few, many, or a class for an expanded clone.

few | TRBD2 | TRBJ2-2 | TRBV10-3 | CATLGLAGSGELFF | TGTGCCACCCTGGGACTAGCTGGGTCCGGGGAGCTGTTTTTT
once | NA | TRBJ1-2 | TRBV5-6 | CASSLEGIRLYGYTF | TGTGCCAGCAGCTTGGAGGGAATTAGGCTATATGGCTACACCTTC
NA | TRBD2 | TRBJ2-7 | TRBV3-1 | CASSHLGTSANEQYF | TGTGCCAGCAGCCACCTCGGGACTAGCGCGAATGAGCAGTACTTC
few | NA | TRBJ1-2 | TRBV20-1 | CSARDQESLTNYGYTF | TGCAGTGCTAGAGATCAAGAATCTCTTACTAACTATGGCTACACCTTC
few | TRBD2 | TRBJ2-3 | TRBV12-3/TRBV12-4 | CASSFGRGIGTDTQYF | TGTGCCAGCAGTTTTGGGCGGGGGATCGGCACAGATACGCAGTATTTT
few | NA | TRBJ2-4 | TRBV11-2 | CASSFRDGGKNIQYF | TGTGCCAGCAGCTTCCGTGACGGCGGCAAAAACATTCAGTACTTC
few | NA | TRBJ2-1 | TRBV5-1 | CASSYPQPAYNEQFF | TGCGCCAGCAGCTACCCCCAGCCGGCCTACAATGAGCAGTTCTTC
NA | NA | TRBJ1-4 | TRBV7-6 | CASSPQGIGEKLFF | TGTGCCAGCAGCCCGCAGGGGATCGGTGAAAAACTGTTTTTT
NA | TRBD1 | TRBJ2-5 | TRBV12-3/TRBV12-4 | CASRLWTGYQETQYF | TGTGCCAGCAGACTGTGGACAGGCTACCAAGAGACCCAGTACTTC
NA | TRBD2 | TRBJ2-1 | TRBV2 | CASETSGRAPSSYNEQFF | TGTGCCAGCGAGACTAGCGGTCGGGCCCCAAGCTCCTACAATGAGCAGTTCTTC
few | NA | TRBJ1-2 | TRBV5-8 | CASSLGQELYGYTF | TGTGCCAGCAGCTTGGGACAGGAGCTCTATGGCTACACCTTC
few | TRBD1 | TRBJ1-5 | TRBV2 | CASTRQGHQPQHF | TGTGCCAGCACGCGACAGGGGCATCAGCCCCAGCATTTT
few | NA | TRBJ2-3 | TRBV2 | CASSAGNPDTQYF | TGTGCCAGCAGTGCAGGGAACCCAGATACGCAGTATTTT
few | TRBD2 | TRBJ2-7 | TRBV29-1 | CSVELAGGPYEQYF | TGCAGCGTTGAACTAGCGGGGGGGCCATACGAGCAGTACTTC
few | NA | TRBJ1-1 | TRBV11-2 | CASSFKQGSGNTEAFF | TGTGCCAGCAGCTTTAAACAGGGATCGGGGAACACTGAAGCTTTCTTT
few | NA | TRBJ1-4 | TRBV6-5 | CASSYYPGPNEKLFF | TGTGCCAGCAGTTACTACCCGGGTCCTAATGAAAAACTGTTTTTT
NA | NA | TRBJ2-2 | TRBV4-2 | CASSQGTGLANTGELFF | TGTGCCAGCAGCCAAGGTACGGGACTTGCGAACACCGGGGAGCTGTTTTTT
NA | TRBD1 | TRBJ1-6 | TRBV7-2 | CASSLVGVGTGNSPLHF | TGTGCCAGCAGCTTGGTGGGGGTAGGGACAGGGAATTCACCCCTCCACTTT
few | NA | TRBJ1-1 | TRBV4-1 | CASSPNAGRTEAFF | TGCGCCAGCAGCCCAAACGCGGGGCGCACTGAAGCTTTCTTT
NA | TRBD2 | TRBJ2-1 | TRBV12-3/TRBV12-4 | CASSRLTSVSYNEQFF | TGTGCCAGCAGTAGACTCACTAGCGTATCCTACAATGAGCAGTTCTTC
NA | NA | TRBJ2-2 | TRBV9 | CASSGNGELFF | TGTGCCAGCAGTGGAAACGGGGAGCTGTTTTTT
NA | TRBD1 | TRBJ1-2 | TRBV6-4 | CASSDAGRQGYGYTF | TGTGCCAGCAGTGACGCCGGGAGACAGGGGTATGGCTACACCTTC
few | TRBD1 | TRBJ2-5 | TRBV4-2 | CASSQGGQGGGQETQYF | TGTGCCAGCAGCCAAGGGGGACAGGGGGGAGGCCAAGAGACCCAGTACTTC
NA | NA | TRBJ2-7 | TRBV4-2 | CASSQAVVGSYEQYF | TGTGCCAGCAGCCAAGCGGTCGTGGGTTCCTACGAGCAGTACTTC
once | TRBD2 | TRBJ2-2 | TRBV24-1 | CATSDYRVLAGAGTGELFF | TGTGCCACCAGTGATTATAGGGTTCTAGCGGGAGCGGGCACCGGGGAGCTGTTTTTT
many | NA | TRBJ2-7 | TRBV10-3 | CAISEGQSYEQYF | TGTGCCATCAGTGAGGGGCAGTCCTACGAGCAGTACTTC
NA | TRBD1 | TRBJ2-5 | TRBV20-1 | CSADPGTGGGETQYF | TGCAGTGCTGACCCCGGGACAGGGGGCGGGGAGACCCAGTACTTC
NA | NA | TRBJ2-1 | TRBV27 | CANRRVNNVQFF | TGTGCCAATCGCAGGGTCAACAATGTGCAGTTCTTC
few | TRBD2 | TRBJ2-3 | TRBV12-3/TRBV12-4 | CASRGGPDTQYF | TGTGCCAGCAGGGGAGGGCCAGATACGCAGTATTTT
few | TRBD2 | TRBJ2-7 | TRBV4-1 | CASSPRGLADTYEQYF | TGCGCCAGCAGCCCCCGTGGGCTAGCGGACACCTACGAGCAGTACTTC
NA | TRBD1 | TRBJ1-2 | TRBV7-2 | CASSLGSGGPNYGYTF | TGTGCCAGCAGCTTAGGCTCAGGGGGGCCGAACTATGGCTACACCTTC
NA | TRBD2 | TRBJ2-2 | TRBV4-2 | CASSLAGLDTGELFF | TGTGCCAGCAGCCTAGCGGGACTGGACACCGGGGAGCTGTTTTTT
NA | TRBD2 | TRBJ2-7 | TRBV5-1 | CASSPSGDGYEQYF | TGCGCCAGCAGCCCCAGCGGGGACGGCTACGAGCAGTACTTC
few | TRBD2 | TRBJ2-1 | TRBV29-1 | CSVEPRLAGDEQFF | TGCAGCGTTGAGCCCAGACTAGCGGGGGATGAGCAGTTCTTC